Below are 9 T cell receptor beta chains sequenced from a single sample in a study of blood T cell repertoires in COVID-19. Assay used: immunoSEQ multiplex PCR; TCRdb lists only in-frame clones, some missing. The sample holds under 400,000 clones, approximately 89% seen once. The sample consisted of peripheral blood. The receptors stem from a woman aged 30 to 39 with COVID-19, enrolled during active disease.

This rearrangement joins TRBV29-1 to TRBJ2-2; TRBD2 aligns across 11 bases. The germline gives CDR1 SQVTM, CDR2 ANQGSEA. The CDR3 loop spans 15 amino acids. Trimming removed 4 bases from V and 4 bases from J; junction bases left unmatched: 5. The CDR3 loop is CSVGLAGGGTGELFF. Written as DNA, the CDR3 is TGCAGCGTTGGGCTAGCGGGAGGAGGCACCGGGGAGCTGTTTTTT.

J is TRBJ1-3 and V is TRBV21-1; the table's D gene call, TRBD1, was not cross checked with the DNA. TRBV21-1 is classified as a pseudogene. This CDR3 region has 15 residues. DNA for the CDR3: TGTGCCAGCAGCAAAGTCCCAATCTCTGGAAACACCATATATTTT. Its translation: CASSKVPISGNTIYF.

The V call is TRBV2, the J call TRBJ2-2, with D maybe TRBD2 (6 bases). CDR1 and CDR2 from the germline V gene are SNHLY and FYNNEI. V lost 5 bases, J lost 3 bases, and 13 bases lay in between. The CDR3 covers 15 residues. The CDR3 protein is CASSSVDYDTGELFF. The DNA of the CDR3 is TGTGCCAGCAGTTCCGTGGACTACGACACCGGGGAGCTGTTTTTT.

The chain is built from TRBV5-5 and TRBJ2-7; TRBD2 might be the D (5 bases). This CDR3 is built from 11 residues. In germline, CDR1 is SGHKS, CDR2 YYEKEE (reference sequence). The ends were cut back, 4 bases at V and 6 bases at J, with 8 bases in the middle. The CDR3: CASSLGLEQYF. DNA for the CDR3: TGTGCCAGCAGCCTAGGACTCGAGCAGTACTTC.

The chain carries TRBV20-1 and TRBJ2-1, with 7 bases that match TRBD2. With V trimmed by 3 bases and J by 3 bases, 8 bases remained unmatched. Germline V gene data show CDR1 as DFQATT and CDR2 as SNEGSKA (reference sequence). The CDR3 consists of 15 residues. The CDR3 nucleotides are TGCAGTGCTAGTGGGGGGGAAACCCACTACAATGAGCAGTTCTTC. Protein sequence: CSASGGETHYNEQFF.

In DNA form, the CDR3 reads TGTGCCAGCAGTGAAGCGCCTAACTTCCGCCAGCCCCAGCATTTT. It is translated as CASSEAPNFRQPQHF. The chain links TRBV2 to TRBJ1-5; D gene unclear. Germline loops: CDR1 SNHLY, CDR2 FYNNEI. The CDR3 runs to 15 residues. V was trimmed by 0 bases and J by 7 bases, leaving 13 bases between them.

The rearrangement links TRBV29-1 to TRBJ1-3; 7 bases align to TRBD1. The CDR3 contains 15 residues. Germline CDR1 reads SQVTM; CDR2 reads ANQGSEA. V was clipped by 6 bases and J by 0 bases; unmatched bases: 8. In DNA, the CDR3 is TGCAGCGTGGGGACAGCAATGAGCTCTGGAAACACCATATATTTT. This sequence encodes CSVGTAMSSGNTIYF.

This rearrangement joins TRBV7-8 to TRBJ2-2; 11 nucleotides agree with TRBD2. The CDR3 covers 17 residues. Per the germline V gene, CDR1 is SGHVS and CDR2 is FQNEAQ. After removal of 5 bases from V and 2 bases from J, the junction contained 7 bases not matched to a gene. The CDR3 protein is CASSRGLAGLNTGELFF. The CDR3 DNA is TGTGCCAGCAGCCGAGGACTAGCGGGCCTTAACACCGGGGAGCTGTTTTTT.

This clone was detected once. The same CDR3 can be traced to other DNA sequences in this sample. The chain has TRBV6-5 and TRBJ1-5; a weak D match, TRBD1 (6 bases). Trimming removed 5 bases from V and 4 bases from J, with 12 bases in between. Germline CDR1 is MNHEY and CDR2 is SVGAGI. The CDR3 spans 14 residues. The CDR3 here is CASSRGASNQPQHF. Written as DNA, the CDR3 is TGTGCCAGCAGTCGGGGGGCCTCAAATCAGCCCCAGCATTTT.